This T cell receptor (beta chain) was retrieved from a study of CXCR3-negative and CXCR3-positive naive CD8 T cells. Overall study: The dataset comprises 110 million to 150 million TRB reads in total, with about 1.5 +/- 0.3 million reads per library.

Naive CD8+ T cells had a CD45RO-CCR7+CD27+CD95- phenotype. Findings and caveats of the study: CXCR3-positive naive cells carried more hydrophobic TRB CDR3s than CXCR3-negative ones. Memory cells showed distinct TRBV-TRBJ patterns, while the two naive subsets matched.

TRB cDNA libraries were made by UMI-labeled 5' RACE. No DNA is given; TCRdb re-called the 5' RACE reads and lists each CDR3 protein once. The listing contains under 150,000 distinct CDR3 sequences. On this clonotype itself: Its target is unknown.

Germline-derived CDR1 and CDR2 are LGHNA and YSLEER. The CDR3 length is 15 residues. J is TRBJ1-1 and V is TRBV4-3. The clonotype originates from a human donor in good health. Some clones in this sample may be carry-over from other donors' samples. The sequencing sample was made of naive CXCR3+ CD8+ T cells from blood. The sample's subset: CD45RO-CCR7+CD27+CD95- naive CD8+ T cells expressing CXCR3 (TNR3+). The CDR3 is CASSQDRMGGTEAFF.